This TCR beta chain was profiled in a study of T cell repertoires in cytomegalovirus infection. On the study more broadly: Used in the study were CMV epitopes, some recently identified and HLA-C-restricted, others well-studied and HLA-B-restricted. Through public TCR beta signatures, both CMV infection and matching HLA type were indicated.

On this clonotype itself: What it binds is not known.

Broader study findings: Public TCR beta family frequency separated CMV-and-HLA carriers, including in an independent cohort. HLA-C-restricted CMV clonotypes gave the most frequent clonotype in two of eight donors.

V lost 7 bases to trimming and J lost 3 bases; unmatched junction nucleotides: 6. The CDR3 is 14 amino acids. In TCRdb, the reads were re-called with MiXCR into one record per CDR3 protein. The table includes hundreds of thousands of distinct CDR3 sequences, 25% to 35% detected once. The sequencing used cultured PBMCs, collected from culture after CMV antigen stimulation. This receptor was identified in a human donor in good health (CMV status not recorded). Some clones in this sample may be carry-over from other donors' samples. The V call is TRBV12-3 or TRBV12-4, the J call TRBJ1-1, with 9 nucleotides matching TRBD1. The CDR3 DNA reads TGTGCCAGCACCGAACAGGGGGCGGACACTGAAGCTTTCTTT. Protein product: CASTEQGADTEAFF.